The 21 T cell receptor beta chains presented below share a single source sample, sequenced in a study of T cell responses to AZD1222 COVID-19 vaccine. TCRdb's table, derived via immunoSEQ multiplex PCR, lists solely in-frame clones and lacks some. Altogether about 140,000 clones are present, around 88% being singletons, with the ten largest covering approximately 3.5%. The sample consisted of peripheral blood, taken on day 0 of AZD1222 vaccination. Receptors originate from an adult in good health.

The chain recombines TRBV9 with TRBJ2-7; 7 nucleotides line up with TRBD1. The germline V gene encodes CDR1 SGDLS and CDR2 YYNGEE. This CDR3 region has 15 residues. With 0 bases clipped from V and 2 bases from J, the junction kept 5 bases outside the gene matches. The CDR3 nucleotides are TGTGCCAGCAGCGTAGCAACAGGGGAAGCCTACGAGCAGTACTTC. The encoded protein is CASSVATGEAYEQYF.

The genes are TRBV9 and TRBJ2-2; tentatively, D is TRBD2 (7 bases). Germline CDR1 reads SGDLS; CDR2 reads YYNGEE. The length of the CDR3 is 13 residues. The V end lost 0 bases, the J end lost 9 bases, and 9 bases lay between the germline ends. As DNA, the CDR3 is TGTGCCAGCAGCGTAGACGGGGGGCGGGAGCTGTTTTTT. It codes for CASSVDGGRELFF.

The chain combines TRBV28 with TRBJ2-7; 8 bases match TRBD2. This CDR3 contains 13 residues. With 6 bases clipped from V and 6 bases from J, the junction kept 7 bases outside the gene matches. The germline V gene encodes CDR1 MDHEN and CDR2 SYDVKM. The CDR3, as DNA: TGTGCCAGCAGGATCCCCGGGGGGGGCGAGCAGTACTTC. Translation gives CASRIPGGGEQYF.

The V gene is TRBV7-6, the J gene TRBJ2-7; D might be TRBD1 or TRBD2, each matching 5 bases. Germline V CDR1 and CDR2: SGHVS, FNYEAQ. Trimming cost V 5 bases and J 6 bases, with 23 bases left between them. The CDR3 loop spans 16 amino acids. This CDR3 is CASSQMTGLGPGEQYF. CDR3 coding DNA: TGTGCCAGCAGCCAAATGACGGGGTTGGGACCGGGCGAGCAGTACTTC.

This chain uses TRBV18 with TRBJ2-7; no clear D. Germline CDR1 is KGHSH and CDR2 is LQKENI. This CDR3 region has 13 residues. V was shortened by 5 bases and J by 4 bases, with 12 bases between the two germline ends. The CDR3 region has the DNA TGTGCCAGCTCATACGCTGTTCAATACGAGCAGTACTTC. As protein: CASSYAVQYEQYF.

CDR3 nucleotide sequence: TGTGCCACCCCCGGGGAGAGTGAAAAACTGTTTTTT. The encoded protein is CATPGESEKLFF. This chain links TRBV30 with TRBJ1-4; unclear D gene. The CDR3 is 12 amino acids. Deletions cut 8 bases from V and 7 bases from J, with 14 bases between. CDR1 and CDR2 from the germline V gene are GTSNPN and SVGIG (reference sequence).

The genes are TRBV6-2 or TRBV6-3 and TRBJ2-5; tentatively, D is TRBD2 (5 bases). Germline V lookup: CDR1 MNHEY, CDR2 SVGEGT. V lost 1 base to trimming and J lost 13 bases, with 16 bases between them. The CDR3 length is 13 residues. The CDR3 protein is CASSYFPEAARYF. CDR3 nucleotide sequence: TGTGCCAGCAGTTACTTCCCGGAGGCGGCAAGGTACTTC.

V and J are TRBV14 and TRBJ1-6; D unclear. The germline V gene has CDR1 SGHDN and CDR2 FVKESK. V gave up 3 bases and J gave up 0 bases, with 9 bases separating them. This CDR3 region has 16 residues. DNA for the CDR3: TGTGCCAGCAGCCAGTTTGTTCTCTCCTATAATTCACCCCTCCACTTT. The encoded protein is CASSQFVLSYNSPLHF.

This clone is a singleton in its sample. J is TRBJ2-7 and V is TRBV7-8; D unresolved. Germline V gene sequence: CDR1 SGHVS, CDR2 FQNEAQ. CDR3 size: 16 residues. Trimming cost V 5 bases and J 5 bases, with 22 bases left between them. CDR3 region: CASSRDAGSPLDEQYF. The CDR3 bases are TGTGCCAGCAGCCGAGATGCTGGGTCCCCCCTCGACGAGCAGTACTTC.

The gene calls are TRBV3-1 (or the pseudogene TRBV3-2) and TRBJ2-7; 7 bases match TRBD1. Germline CDR1 LGHDT, CDR2 YNNKEL (reference sequence). The trim removed 4 bases at V and 3 bases at J, leaving 6 bases unmatched. The CDR3 length is 14 residues. The CDR3 sequence: CASSPSGQRYEQYF. The CDR3, as DNA: TGTGCCAGCAGCCCCTCGGGACAGCGCTACGAGCAGTACTTC.

The chain recombines TRBV30 with TRBJ2-1; the match to TRBD2 covers 7 bases. The germline V gene has CDR1 GTSNPN and CDR2 SVGIG (reference sequence). There are 17 residues in the CDR3. The V gene end was trimmed by 2 bases and the J gene end by 7 bases; junction bases not matched to a gene: 17. The CDR3 reads CAWSSLGLGGSRNEQFF. CDR3 coding DNA: TGTGCCTGGAGTAGTCTAGGTCTTGGCGGGAGTAGGAATGAGCAGTTCTTC.

Only a few counts were recorded for this clone. This chain connects TRBV5-1 to TRBJ1-1; D perhaps matches TRBD1 (5 bases). Germline loops: CDR1 SGHRS, CDR2 YFSETQ. The CDR3 runs to 15 residues. Trimming removed 1 base from V and 6 bases from J, with 16 bases in between. The DNA of the CDR3 is TGCGCCAGCAGCTTGTGGGTCCGGGGGTGGGCTGAAGCTTTCTTT. This gives the protein CASSLWVRGWAEAFF.

This rearrangement joins TRBV11-2 to TRBJ2-1; the D gene is possibly TRBD2 (6 bases). From germline, CDR1 is SGHAT and CDR2 FQNNGV. Trimming took off 4 bases at V and 4 bases at J, with 11 bases between the two ends. This CDR3 spans 14 amino acids. The CDR3 coding sequence is TGTGCCAGCAGCTCCCGGGAGCCATACAATGAGCAGTTCTTC. Amino acid sequence: CASSSREPYNEQFF. The variable domain in full, completed from reference TRBV11-2 and TRBJ2-1, reads EAGVAQSPRYKIIEKRQSVAFWCNPISGHATLYWYQQILGQGPKLLIQFQNNGVVDDSQLPKDRFSAERLKGVDSTLKIQPAKLEDSAVYLCASSSREPYNEQFFGPGTRLTVL.

This rearrangement joins TRBV19 to TRBJ2-7; D unclear. Germline loops: CDR1 LNHDA, CDR2 SQIVND (reference sequence). Deletions cut 3 bases from V and 5 bases from J, with 14 bases between. The CDR3 sequence is 14 residues long. CDR3: CASSIPQYPHEQYF. The CDR3 bases are TGTGCCAGTAGTATCCCTCAATACCCCCACGAGCAGTACTTC. The full variable domain, its missing parts supplied by reference TRBV19 and TRBJ2-7, is DGGITQSPKYLFRKEGQNVTLSCEQNLNHDAMYWYRQDPGQGLRLIYYSQIVNDFQKGDIAEGYSVSREKKESFPLTVTSAQKNPTAFYLCASSIPQYPHEQYFGPGTRLTVT.

The chain links TRBV7-9 to TRBJ2-1; either TRBD1 or TRBD2 may fit D (5 bases each). Deletions cut 5 bases from V and 8 bases from J, with 19 bases between. This CDR3 has 15 amino acids. Germline lookup yields CDR1 SEHNR and CDR2 FQNEAQ (reference sequence). In DNA, the CDR3 is TGTGCCAGCAGCAAACCCGGGACCCAAACTCATGAGCAGTTCTTC. Translated: CASSKPGTQTHEQFF. The complete variable domain, with remaining parts taken from reference TRBV7-9 and TRBJ2-1, reads DTGVSQNPRHKITKRGQNVTFRCDPISEHNRLYWYRQTLGQGPEFLTYFQNEAQLEKSRLLSDRFSAERPKGSFSTLEIQRTEQGDSAMYLCASSKPGTQTHEQFFGPGTRLTVL.

The chain uses TRBV4-2 and TRBJ2-7, with D tentatively TRBD1 or TRBD2 (5 bases each). Germline assignment: CDR1 LGHNA and CDR2 YNFKEQ. Trimming stripped 3 bases from V and 3 bases from J, with 18 bases between. This CDR3 spans 16 amino acids. Written as DNA, the CDR3 is TGTGCCAGCAGCCAGGACGGGACCGAAGGGAACTACGAGCAGTACTTC. As protein: CASSQDGTEGNYEQYF.

This clone was recorded a few times. The chain is built from TRBV5-1 and TRBJ2-3; 13 nucleotides align to TRBD2. With V trimmed by 3 bases and J by 5 bases, 9 bases remained unmatched. The CDR3 runs 17 residues. Germline V lookup: CDR1 SGHRS, CDR2 YFSETQ. The CDR3 DNA reads as TGCGCCAGCAGCTCCACGGGACTAGCGGGGCCGGGAGATACGCAGTATTTT. Protein: CASSSTGLAGPGDTQYF.

The rearrangement links TRBV19 to TRBJ1-2; TRBD1 aligns across 9 bases. The CDR3 has 15 amino acids. Losses at the gene ends were 7 bases for V and 7 bases for J; bases not matched to a gene: 13. Germline V gene sequence: CDR1 LNHDA, CDR2 SQIVND (reference sequence). CDR3: CASIGPTGGFSGYTF. In DNA, the CDR3 is TGTGCCAGTATAGGCCCCACAGGGGGCTTTAGTGGCTACACCTTC.

The rearrangement links TRBV7-9 to TRBJ1-3; D perhaps matches TRBD1 (5 bases). The CDR3 is 15 amino acids. Deletions cut 3 bases from V and 1 base from J, with 10 bases between. Germline lookup yields CDR1 SEHNR and CDR2 FQNEAQ (reference sequence). The CDR3 sequence is CASSFYAGSGNTIYF. CDR3 bases: TGTGCCAGCAGCTTTTACGCAGGGTCTGGAAACACCATATATTTT. The full variable domain, its missing parts supplied by reference TRBV7-9 and TRBJ1-3, is DTGVSQNPRHKITKRGQNVTFRCDPISEHNRLYWYRQTLGQGPEFLTYFQNEAQLEKSRLLSDRFSAERPKGSFSTLEIQRTEQGDSAMYLCASSFYAGSGNTIYFGEGSWLTVV.

The V call is TRBV19, the J call TRBJ1-5, with D unclear. There are 12 residues in the CDR3. CDR1 and CDR2 from the germline V gene are LNHDA and SQIVND (reference sequence). The V gene lost 11 bases and the J gene lost 5 bases, with 13 bases spanning the gap. The CDR3 region is CAENGLHQPQHF. CDR3 sequence (DNA): TGTGCCGAGAATGGCCTTCATCAGCCCCAGCATTTT.

CDR3 coding DNA: TGTGCCAGCAGCTCGACAGGGATTCAAATGGGCACAGATACGCAGTATTTT. This encodes CASSSTGIQMGTDTQYF. The genes are TRBV7-8 and TRBJ2-3, with 7 bases identical to TRBD1. Germline CDR1 is SGHVS and CDR2 is FQNEAQ. The length of the CDR3 is 17 residues. J was trimmed by 1 base and V by 4 bases; bases with no gene match: 11. The whole variable domain, filled in from reference TRBV7-8 and TRBJ2-3, reads GAGVSQSPRYKVAKRGQDVALRCDPISGHVSLFWYQQALGQGPEFLTYFQNEAQLDKSGLPSDRFFAERPEGSVSTLKIQRTQQEDSAVYLCASSSTGIQMGTDTQYFGPGTRLTVL.